The rows below give T cell receptor beta chains drawn from one sample of a study of blood T cells in healthy people across ages. MiXCR was run by TCRdb on the 5' RACE reads, yielding one entry per CDR3 protein. The sample holds 1 million or so distinct CDR3 sequences, about 23% seen once. This sample also appeared in a second study, on T cells of mothers and their children.

Sequencing input: blood. The receptors originated from a girl aged 2-10 years in good health. CDR3s include the opening cysteine and the closing phenylalanine or tryptophan. The D gene is left open where the match is weak. Rows give clone size only sometimes, using once, few, many, or a class for an expanded clone.

D gene: TRBD2; clone size: few; V gene: TRBV6-1; J gene: TRBJ2-1; CDR3 length: 14; CDR3 protein: CASTPLTSGSEQFF; CDR3 DNA: TGTGCCAGCACCCCCTTGACTAGCGGGAGTGAGCAGTTCTTC
D gene: TRBD2; clone size: -; V gene: TRBV20-1; J gene: TRBJ2-3; CDR3 length: 14; CDR3 protein: CSVIRLADVDTQYF; CDR3 DNA: TGCAGTGTAATCAGACTAGCGGACGTAGATACGCAGTATTTT
D gene: -; clone size: -; V gene: TRBV3-1; J gene: TRBJ1-4; CDR3 length: 18; CDR3 protein: CASSQEKYLSSIGEKLFF; CDR3 DNA: TGTGCCAGCAGCCAAGAGAAATATCTTAGCTCCATCGGCGAAAAACTGTTTTTT
D gene: -; clone size: -; V gene: TRBV6-2/TRBV6-3; J gene: TRBJ2-3; CDR3 length: 13; CDR3 protein: CASSYSGYPTQYF; CDR3 DNA: TGTGCCAGCAGTTACTCGGGCTATCCGACGCAGTATTTT
D gene: -; clone size: -; V gene: TRBV5-1; J gene: TRBJ2-7; CDR3 length: 14; CDR3 protein: CASSPMGRNYEQYF; CDR3 DNA: TGCGCCAGCAGCCCTATGGGACGGAACTACGAGCAGTACTTC
D gene: -; clone size: -; V gene: TRBV20-1; J gene: TRBJ1-1; CDR3 length: 19; CDR3 protein: CSALDVWQVDRRGRTEAFF; CDR3 DNA: TGCAGTGCTCTTGACGTCTGGCAGGTTGATCGAAGGGGGAGGACTGAAGCTTTCTTT
D gene: -; clone size: -; V gene: TRBV7-2; J gene: TRBJ2-4; CDR3 length: 15; CDR3 protein: CASSFPGASRNIQYF; CDR3 DNA: TGTGCCAGCAGCTTTCCTGGGGCTAGCAGGAACATTCAGTACTTC
D gene: -; clone size: few; V gene: TRBV9; J gene: TRBJ1-1; CDR3 length: 16; CDR3 protein: CASSEGGGNMNTEAFF; CDR3 DNA: TGTGCCAGCAGCGAGGGCGGAGGAAATATGAACACTGAAGCTTTCTTT
D gene: TRBD1; clone size: few; V gene: TRBV7-9; J gene: TRBJ1-6; CDR3 length: 16; CDR3 protein: CASSIRTTGGDSPLHF; CDR3 DNA: TGTGCCAGCAGCATAAGAACTACAGGGGGGGATTCACCCCTCCACTTT
D gene: -; clone size: -; V gene: TRBV12-3/TRBV12-4; J gene: TRBJ1-1; CDR3 length: 14; CDR3 protein: CASSFNLMNTEAFF; CDR3 DNA: TGTGCCAGCAGTTTTAACCTGATGAACACTGAAGCTTTCTTT
D gene: -; clone size: -; V gene: TRBV20-1; J gene: TRBJ1-2; CDR3 length: 12; CDR3 protein: CSANGESYGYTF; CDR3 DNA: TGCAGTGCCAACGGCGAGAGCTATGGCTACACCTTC
D gene: -; clone size: few; V gene: TRBV4-3; J gene: TRBJ2-6; CDR3 length: 16; CDR3 protein: CASSQEMSSGANVLAF; CDR3 DNA: TGCGCCAGCAGCCAAGAAATGAGCTCTGGGGCCAACGTCCTGGCTTTC
D gene: -; clone size: -; V gene: TRBV7-9; J gene: TRBJ2-7; CDR3 length: 14; CDR3 protein: CASSLQSVFNEQYF; CDR3 DNA: TGTGCCAGCAGCTTACAGTCAGTTTTCAACGAGCAGTACTTC
D gene: -; clone size: once; V gene: TRBV9; J gene: TRBJ1-2; CDR3 length: 11; CDR3 protein: CASTTPGGYTF; CDR3 DNA: TGTGCCAGCACCACGCCGGGTGGCTACACCTTC
D gene: -; clone size: many; V gene: TRBV12-3/TRBV12-4; J gene: TRBJ1-1; CDR3 length: 13; CDR3 protein: CASSLRVDTEAFF; CDR3 DNA: TGTGCCAGCAGCCTCAGGGTGGACACTGAAGCTTTCTTT
D gene: -; clone size: -; V gene: TRBV20-1; J gene: TRBJ2-5; CDR3 length: 10; CDR3 protein: CSAKAETQYF; CDR3 DNA: TGCAGTGCTAAGGCAGAGACCCAGTACTTC
D gene: -; clone size: many; V gene: TRBV27; J gene: TRBJ2-7; CDR3 length: 13; CDR3 protein: CASSLSLGYEQYF; CDR3 DNA: TGTGCCAGCAGCTTATCTCTTGGTTACGAGCAGTACTTC
D gene: -; clone size: -; V gene: TRBV29-1; J gene: TRBJ1-4; CDR3 length: 13; CDR3 protein: CSVGAGFNEKLFF; CDR3 DNA: TGCAGCGTTGGGGCAGGGTTTAATGAAAAACTGTTTTTT
D gene: TRBD1; clone size: few; V gene: TRBV5-6; J gene: TRBJ1-4; CDR3 length: 15; CDR3 protein: CASSSGTGRGEKLFF; CDR3 DNA: TGTGCCAGCAGCAGTGGGACAGGCCGAGGGGAAAAACTGTTTTTT
D gene: TRBD2; clone size: few; V gene: TRBV14; J gene: TRBJ2-5; CDR3 length: 18; CDR3 protein: CAGSQDIVAGRDQETQYF; CDR3 DNA: TGTGCCGGCAGCCAAGATATAGTCGCGGGGAGGGACCAAGAGACCCAGTACTTC
D gene: -; clone size: -; V gene: TRBV10-3; J gene: TRBJ2-3; CDR3 length: 14; CDR3 protein: CATRGANFTDTQYF; CDR3 DNA: TGTGCCACTCGGGGTGCCAACTTCACAGATACGCAGTATTTT
D gene: -; clone size: few; V gene: TRBV20-1; J gene: TRBJ2-1; CDR3 length: 12; CDR3 protein: CSAPGLYNEQFF; CDR3 DNA: TGCAGTGCTCCGGGTCTCTACAATGAGCAGTTCTTC
D gene: -; clone size: few; V gene: TRBV11-2; J gene: TRBJ2-5; CDR3 length: 15; CDR3 protein: CASSFVRQLGETQYF; CDR3 DNA: TGTGCCAGCAGCTTCGTTCGGCAGTTGGGAGAGACCCAGTACTTC
D gene: -; clone size: -; V gene: TRBV6-5; J gene: TRBJ2-1; CDR3 length: 14; CDR3 protein: CASSYQVASHEQFF; CDR3 DNA: TGTGCCAGCAGTTACCAGGTGGCTTCTCACGAGCAGTTCTTC
D gene: -; clone size: -; V gene: TRBV20-1; J gene: TRBJ2-1; CDR3 length: 14; CDR3 protein: CSARLLARYNEQFF; CDR3 DNA: TGCAGTGCTAGGCTGCTAGCTAGATACAATGAGCAGTTCTTC
D gene: -; clone size: -; V gene: TRBV7-3; J gene: TRBJ2-1; CDR3 length: 14; CDR3 protein: CASILAAGYDGQFF; CDR3 DNA: TGTGCCAGCATCTTAGCGGCAGGGTACGATGGGCAGTTCTTC
D gene: -; clone size: few; V gene: TRBV29-1; J gene: TRBJ2-7; CDR3 length: 14; CDR3 protein: CSVSRGGSDFEQYF; CDR3 DNA: TGCAGCGTCTCCAGAGGGGGATCGGATTTCGAGCAGTACTTC
D gene: -; clone size: -; V gene: TRBV14; J gene: TRBJ1-3; CDR3 length: 12; CDR3 protein: CASSQVEGTIYF; CDR3 DNA: TGTGCCAGCAGCCAAGTTGAAGGCACCATATATTTT
D gene: TRBD1; clone size: -; V gene: TRBV4-3; J gene: TRBJ1-1; CDR3 length: 18; CDR3 protein: CASSQEDRGGDLYTEAFF; CDR3 DNA: TGCGCCAGCAGCCAAGAAGACAGGGGCGGAGATTTATACACTGAAGCTTTCTTT
D gene: -; clone size: -; V gene: TRBV4-3; J gene: TRBJ2-7; CDR3 length: 15; CDR3 protein: CASSQAQGPLYEQYF; CDR3 DNA: TGCGCCAGCAGCCAAGCCCAGGGACCTCTTTACGAGCAGTACTTC
D gene: -; clone size: few; V gene: TRBV5-1; J gene: TRBJ2-1; CDR3 length: 15; CDR3 protein: CASSRGVGLLNEQFF; CDR3 DNA: TGCGCCAGCAGCCGAGGGGTAGGCCTCCTCAATGAGCAGTTCTTC
D gene: TRBD2; clone size: -; V gene: TRBV9; J gene: TRBJ2-5; CDR3 length: 15; CDR3 protein: CASSATSGGAETQYF; CDR3 DNA: TGTGCCAGCAGCGCGACTAGCGGGGGGGCAGAGACCCAGTACTTC
D gene: TRBD1; clone size: few; V gene: TRBV25-1; J gene: TRBJ1-4; CDR3 length: 15; CDR3 protein: CASSEWEQGMEKLFF; CDR3 DNA: TGTGCCAGCAGTGAATGGGAACAGGGGATGGAAAAACTGTTTTTT
D gene: -; clone size: once; V gene: TRBV6-2/TRBV6-3; J gene: TRBJ2-7; CDR3 length: 14; CDR3 protein: CASSYSGGANEQYF; CDR3 DNA: TGTGCCAGCAGTTACTCGGGCGGGGCTAACGAGCAGTACTTC
D gene: -; clone size: -; V gene: TRBV7-2; J gene: TRBJ1-4; CDR3 length: 16; CDR3 protein: CASSLGGAHSNEKLFF; CDR3 DNA: TGTGCCAGCAGCTTAGGGGGGGCGCATTCTAATGAAAAACTGTTTTTT
D gene: -; clone size: -; V gene: TRBV6-1; J gene: TRBJ2-3; CDR3 length: 14; CDR3 protein: CASTRLGRTDTQYF; CDR3 DNA: TGTGCCAGCACCCGACTAGGACGCACAGATACGCAGTATTTT
D gene: -; clone size: few; V gene: TRBV7-2; J gene: TRBJ2-7; CDR3 length: 16; CDR3 protein: CASSLVIQKGEFEQYF; CDR3 DNA: TGTGCCAGCAGCTTAGTCATCCAGAAAGGGGAGTTCGAGCAGTACTTC
D gene: TRBD2; clone size: -; V gene: TRBV20-1; J gene: TRBJ2-7; CDR3 length: 14; CDR3 protein: CSAPKLAGGYEQYF; CDR3 DNA: TGCAGTGCTCCCAAACTAGCGGGGGGTTACGAGCAGTACTTC
D gene: -; clone size: few; V gene: TRBV7-9; J gene: TRBJ2-3; CDR3 length: 15; CDR3 protein: CASSPGSDIRDTQYF; CDR3 DNA: TGTGCCAGCAGCCCCGGGTCCGACATTAGGGATACGCAGTATTTT
D gene: -; clone size: -; V gene: TRBV18; J gene: TRBJ1-3; CDR3 length: 13; CDR3 protein: CASSPRRENTIYF; CDR3 DNA: TGTGCCAGCTCACCGAGGAGGGAGAACACCATATATTTT
D gene: TRBD1; clone size: many; V gene: TRBV3-1; J gene: TRBJ1-4; CDR3 length: 14; CDR3 protein: CASSLGTGYEKLFF; CDR3 DNA: TGTGCCAGCAGCCTAGGGACAGGGTATGAAAAACTGTTTTTT
D gene: -; clone size: -; V gene: TRBV5-1; J gene: TRBJ1-2; CDR3 length: 14; CDR3 protein: CASSYDLDRGGYTF; CDR3 DNA: TGCGCCAGCAGCTACGACTTGGACAGAGGAGGCTACACCTTC
D gene: TRBD2; clone size: -; V gene: TRBV11-3; J gene: TRBJ2-5; CDR3 length: 13; CDR3 protein: CASTERGQETQYF; CDR3 DNA: TGTGCCAGCACCGAGCGGGGTCAAGAGACCCAGTACTTC
D gene: -; clone size: many; V gene: TRBV7-9; J gene: TRBJ1-1; CDR3 length: 12; CDR3 protein: CASSPTLTEAFF; CDR3 DNA: TGTGCCAGCAGTCCTACTCTCACTGAAGCTTTCTTT
D gene: TRBD1; clone size: -; V gene: TRBV7-3; J gene: TRBJ2-3; CDR3 length: 15; CDR3 protein: CASSLGTDPSDTQYF; CDR3 DNA: TGTGCCAGCAGCTTAGGGACAGATCCGTCGGATACGCAGTATTTT
D gene: TRBD1; clone size: few; V gene: TRBV7-2; J gene: TRBJ2-3; CDR3 length: 16; CDR3 protein: CASSSRDRVGTDTQYF; CDR3 DNA: TGTGCCAGCAGCTCCCGGGACAGGGTGGGGACAGATACGCAGTATTTT
D gene: TRBD1; clone size: few; V gene: TRBV6-1; J gene: TRBJ1-6; CDR3 length: 15; CDR3 protein: CASTRGTGDDSPLHF; CDR3 DNA: TGTGCCAGCACCCGCGGGACAGGGGACGATTCACCCCTCCACTTT
D gene: -; clone size: once; V gene: TRBV9; J gene: TRBJ2-1; CDR3 length: 15; CDR3 protein: CASSARVGGYNEQFF; CDR3 DNA: TGTGCCAGCAGCGCCCGAGTGGGGGGATACAATGAGCAGTTCTTC
D gene: -; clone size: -; V gene: TRBV6-2/TRBV6-3; J gene: TRBJ2-1; CDR3 length: 13; CDR3 protein: CASSYRGDSREFF; CDR3 DNA: TGTGCCAGCAGTTACCGGGGAGACTCACGGGAGTTCTTC